In this sample, the clone carrying this TCR beta chain turned up a few times. All donors came from Russia, were Caucasian and healthy, and spanned ages 6 to 90. This specimen comes from a study of blood T cells in healthy people across ages. Study at large: When template switching was applied, about one barcoded beta molecule was captured per two T cells.

A J-beta primer mix and a sample-barcoded 5' primer were used in a second PCR of about 7 to 12 cycles. Each CDR3 protein is one row after TCRdb ran MiXCR on the 5' RACE reads. The table has 850,000 to 1,000,000 distinct CDR3 sequences, just over 50% seen once. V lost 3 bases, J lost 14 bases, and 4 bases lay in between. The CDR3 has 9 amino acids. The J gene is TRBJ1-4, the V gene TRBV12-3 or TRBV12-4; D not resolved. This clonotype originated in a woman in her sixties or seventies in good health. Sequencing was done on a sample of blood. This CDR3 reads CASSFQLFF. DNA for the CDR3: TGTGCCAGCAGTTTCCAGCTGTTTTTT.